This TCR beta chain was obtained from a study of T cells in tuberculosis. Findings and caveats of the study: A GMM-specific repertoire classifier reached around 85% accuracy, AUROC approximately 0.93.

The data were produced by immunoSEQ multiplex PCR, yet TCRdb's version contains in-frame clones alone and is incomplete. The data contain approximately 22,000 clones, 70% to 85% of them singletons. As concerns this clone: Its antigen is not identified.

The time point denotes: new active TB diagnosis, blood taken before or within 7 days of starting treatment. Specimen: PBMCs, collected at tuberculosis diagnosis. The origin of this receptor is an adult with tuberculosis.

The CDR3 region is CASSPRQGRDTGELFF. CDR3 DNA: TGTGCCAGCTCACCACGTCAGGGTCGGGACACCGGGGAGCTGTTTTTT. V and J are TRBV18 and TRBJ2-2; D might be TRBD1 (5 bases). V was shortened by 1 base and J by 3 bases, with 12 bases between the two germline ends. This CDR3 has 16 residues. CDR1 is KGHSH and CDR2 is LQKENI in the germline V gene.